This T cell receptor (beta chain) was obtained from a study of shared T cell receptors in the human thymus listed by TCRdb under 2021. With respect to the entire study: The study examined how self-reactive, shared T-cell receptor alpha chains are generated in the human thymus.

Library preparation was by the immunoSEQ multiplex PCR assay. TCRdb carries this immuneACCESS record with in-frame sequences only. Its versions omit some clonotypes, under half of them owing to an unresolved V gene in the studies checked, with the rest unexplained. This sample holds 540,000 or so clones; approximately 80% were observed only once. The ten largest clones add up to more than 0.01% of the sample. Deletion took 1 base off V and 0 bases off J, with a span of 7 bases between the germline ends. The germline V gene (reference sequence) sets CDR1 to MNHEY and CDR2 to SMNVEV. Reading from cysteine to phenylalanine, the CDR3 counts 15 amino acids. CDR3 DNA only is kept here, 45 bases in frame from base 1. Points on this clone: Its antigen is currently not known. The input lacks base qualities; no much larger clone sits a single base away.

These data are also associated with another study on human thymus T cells. Reported in the second study: In Finland, the donors were immunologically healthy infants who were having open corrective cardiac surgery for congenital heart defects. The thymus tissue came from surgical resects taken out during corrective cardiac surgery. Usage of V and J gene segments appeared to be biased in both the thymic and the peripheral blood repertoires. The related research found that thymic TCR repertoires overlapped highly between unrelated individuals. The study used roughly eight infant thymus samples plus four related peripheral blood samples to characterize TCR alpha and beta repertoires. The cohort included more than 5 male and a couple of female infants, with donor ages spanning 7 to 244 days. Thymocytes were released mechanically from tissue and stored at -70 °C as pellets of 10-30 million cells. A QIAsymphony instrument was used to extract genomic DNA from frozen cell pellets. TCRB and TCRAD loci were amplified from a standardized quantity of quality-controlled genomic DNA using the immunoSEQ multiplex PCR assay. The amplicons spanned the V(D)J region and were long enough to cover the CDR3 and allow V and J genes to be identified. The amplicons were sequenced on an Illumina platform via the commercial immunoSEQ service. Primer bias and sequencing errors were corrected as previously described, and TCRAD and TCRB definitions were based on the IMGT database. Analysis of the repertoires was done with immunoSEQ Analyzer 3.0 and VDJTools and included basic statistics, V/J segment usage, diversity estimates, rarefaction and pairwise overlap. Diversity was estimated using the Chao1, ChaoE, Efron-Thisted, Shannon and inverse Simpson indices, and was also estimated on datasets down-sampled to the size of the smallest sample. Repertoire overlap was determined by strict matching of CDR3 nucleotide sequence, V gene and J gene, and Jaccard-based multidimensional scaling clustering was applied. On average, thymus samples yielded 810,000 or so unique TCRB clonotypes, whereas blood samples yielded some 92,000.

The chain couples TRBV27 to TRBJ2-1; the D gene lacks a confident call. The receptor comes from a boy under three years old with a congenital heart defect. Donor details come from another sample of the same person, matched by shared clones. What was sequenced was thymocytes. The nucleotide sequence reads as follows: TGTGCCAGCAGTTTATTGAGTCTCTCCTACAATGAGCAGTTCTTC. The resulting protein is CASSLLSLSYNEQFF.